This T cell receptor (beta chain) was captured in a study of shared clonotypes between healthy human individuals. The V gene end was trimmed by 2 bases and the J gene end by 7 bases; junction bases not matched to a gene: 13. The germline V gene encodes CDR1 SGHTA and CDR2 FQGNSA. The CDR3 covers 16 residues. With regard to this clone: The target antigen is unknown.

Study-level findings and limits: Naive CD4 clonotypes were shared across a few donors at around 5%.

Genomic DNA per cell subset filled all wells of several immunoSEQ plates. Sequencing used immunoSEQ multiplex PCR; TCRdb keeps in-frame clones, though not all of them. There are 2 million to 2.5 million clones in the sample; 85% to 95% occur only once, and about 0.41% lies in the top ten. It was into CD45RA+ naive and CD45RA-negative memory subsets that the CD4+ cells were split. This rearrangement joins TRBV7-2 to TRBJ2-7; 8 bases agree with TRBD2. The sequenced sample consisted of naive CD4+ T cells from PBMCs. Subset: CD45RA+ positively selected. This receptor was obtained from a man between 18 and 35 years old in good health. Some clones in this sample may be carry-over from other donors' samples. CDR3 nucleotides: TGTGCCAGCAGCTTATATGGCCGGACTAGCCCGGGGGAGCAGTACTTC. Protein product: CASSLYGRTSPGEQYF.